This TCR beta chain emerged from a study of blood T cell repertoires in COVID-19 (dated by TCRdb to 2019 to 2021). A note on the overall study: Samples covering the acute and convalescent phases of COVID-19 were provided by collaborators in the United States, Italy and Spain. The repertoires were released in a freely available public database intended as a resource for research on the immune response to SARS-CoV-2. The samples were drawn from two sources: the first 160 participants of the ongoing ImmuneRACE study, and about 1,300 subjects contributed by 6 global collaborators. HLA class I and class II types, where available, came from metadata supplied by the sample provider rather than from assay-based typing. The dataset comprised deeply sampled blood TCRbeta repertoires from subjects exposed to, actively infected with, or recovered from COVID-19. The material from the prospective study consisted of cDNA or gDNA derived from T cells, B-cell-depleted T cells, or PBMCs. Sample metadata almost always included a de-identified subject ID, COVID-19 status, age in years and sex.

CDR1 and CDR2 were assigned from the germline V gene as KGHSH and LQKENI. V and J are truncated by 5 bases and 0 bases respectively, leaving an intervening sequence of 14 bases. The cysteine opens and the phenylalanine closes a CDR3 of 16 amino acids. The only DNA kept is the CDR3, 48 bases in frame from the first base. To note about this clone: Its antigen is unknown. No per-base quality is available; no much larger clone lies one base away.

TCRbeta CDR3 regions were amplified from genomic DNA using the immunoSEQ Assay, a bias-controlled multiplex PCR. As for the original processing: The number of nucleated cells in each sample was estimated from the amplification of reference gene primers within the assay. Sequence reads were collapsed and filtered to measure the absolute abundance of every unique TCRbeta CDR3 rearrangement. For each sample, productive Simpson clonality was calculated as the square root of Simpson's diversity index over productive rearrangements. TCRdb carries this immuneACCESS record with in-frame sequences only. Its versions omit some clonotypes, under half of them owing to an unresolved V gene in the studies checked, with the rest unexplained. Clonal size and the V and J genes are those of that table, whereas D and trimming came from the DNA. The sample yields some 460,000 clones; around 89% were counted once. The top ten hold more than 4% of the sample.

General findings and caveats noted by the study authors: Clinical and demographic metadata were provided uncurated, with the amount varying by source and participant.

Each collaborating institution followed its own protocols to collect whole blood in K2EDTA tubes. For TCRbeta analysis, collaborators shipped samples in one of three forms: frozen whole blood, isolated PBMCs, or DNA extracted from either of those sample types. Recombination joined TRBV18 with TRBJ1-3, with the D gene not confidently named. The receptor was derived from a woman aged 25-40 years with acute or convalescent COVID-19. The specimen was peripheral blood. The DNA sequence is TGTGCCAGCTCAAAATCTACGGGGAGCTCTGGAAACACCATATATTTT. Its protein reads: CASSKSTGSSGNTIYF.